The T cell receptor beta chain under discussion was sequenced for a study of lymphopenia after photon versus proton radiotherapy. Regarding the study as a whole: Survival link was tested only in deceased patients; proton benefit remains a possibility. Larger post-nadir TCR diversity loss correlated inversely with survival in deceased patients. Under photons, naive T cells and diversity fell while effector/memory populations rose. Oligoclonal CD8+ Temra expansion after nadir drove photon patients' diversity drop.

The germline CDR1 and CDR2 sequences are MNHEY and SMNVEV (reference sequence). The CDR3 covers 14 residues. The germline V and J ends were trimmed by 8 bases and 8 bases, with 19 bases remaining between them. Profiled with immunoSEQ multiplex PCR; TCRdb holds only in-frame clones, not every one. Among 65,000 to 70,000 clones listed, approximately 90% were seen once. In regard to this clone: The target antigen is unknown.

Here the sequenced sample was peripheral blood, taken from a patient treated with photon-based radiotherapy. The rearrangement links TRBV27 to TRBJ2-1; a possible D gene is TRBD1 (6 bases). The receptor comes from a woman in her 70s with pancreatic cancer. CDR3 coding DNA: TGTGCCAGCGGTCCGTTCAGGGGATTTGATGAGCAGTTCTTC. It specifies CASGPFRGFDEQFF.